Below are 10 T cell receptor beta chains sequenced from a single sample in a study of regulatory T cells in long-lasting Graves disease. Arm-PCR of CDR3 regions and iRepertoire HTBI primers were the basis on which TCR beta libraries were built. One entry per CDR3 protein results from TCRdb running MiXCR on the multiplex PCR reads. The data show around 510,000 distinct CDR3 sequences, with less than 25% seen just once and about 7.8% held by the top ten. As to time point: persistent/refractory GD, antithyroid drugs over 5 years with positive TRAb. The TCR library used RNA extracted from PBMCs. The source material was peripheral blood mononuclear cells (PBMCs), sampled when the disease was refractory, from a patient treated with antithyroid drugs. The receptors here all came from a female donor with Graves disease.

The sample holds a few counts of this clonotype. The rearrangement links TRBV19 to TRBJ2-7; the match to TRBD1 covers 9 bases. Germline V lookup: CDR1 LNHDA, CDR2 SQIVND (reference sequence). Trimming at V came to 3 bases and at J to 6 bases, leaving 6 bases not matched to a gene. CDR3 length: 14 residues. The CDR3 protein is CASSIPGQGSEQYF. CDR3 DNA: TGTGCCAGTAGTATTCCGGGACAGGGTTCCGAGCAGTACTTC.

This clonotype was seen many times. V and J are TRBV6-5 and TRBJ1-2, with TRBD1 matching over 8 bases. V was clipped by 4 bases and J by 8 bases; unmatched bases: 6. The germline V gene encodes CDR1 MNHEY and CDR2 SVGAGI. CDR3 length equals 13 residues. The CDR3 protein is CASSSGQGRGYTF. The CDR3 nucleotides read TGTGCCAGCAGTTCCGGACAGGGAAGGGGCTACACCTTC.

This clonotype has at least ten counts. V usage is TRBV12-3 or TRBV12-4 and J usage is TRBJ2-6; D is undetermined. This CDR3 is built from 17 residues. Trimming pared 1 base from V and 4 bases from J, leaving 14 bases between. CDR3 nucleotide sequence: TGTGCCAGCAGTTTAGGGTTCGGACCACGAGGGGCCAACGTCCTGACTTTC. This codes for CASSLGFGPRGANVLTF.

V is TRBV7-9 and J is TRBJ1-5; no clear D. The CDR3 runs to 15 residues. Trimming removed 0 bases from V and 1 base from J, with 7 bases in between. Germline-derived CDR1 and CDR2 are SEHNR and FQNEAQ (reference sequence). The CDR3 coding sequence is TGTGCCAGCAGCTTAGCGGGTAGGAGCAATCAGCCCCAGCATTTT. It translates to CASSLAGRSNQPQHF.

This clonotype was detected many times. The chain carries TRBV11-3 and TRBJ2-1, with TRBD2 identical over 8 bases. Germline loops: CDR1 SGHNT, CDR2 YENEEA. V trimming: 4 bases; J trimming: 2 bases; junction bases outside the gene matches: 4. The CDR3 has 15 amino acids. CDR3 protein: CASSSRSGAYNEQFF. The CDR3 DNA reads as TGTGCCAGCAGCTCGCGTAGCGGGGCCTACAATGAGCAGTTCTTC. The full variable domain, with the rest looked up from reference TRBV11-3 and TRBJ2-1, is EAGVVQSPRYKIIEKKQPVAFWCNPISGHNTLYWYLQNLGQGPELLIRYENEEAVDDSQLPKDRFSAERLKGVDSTLKIQPAELGDSAVYLCASSSRSGAYNEQFFGPGTRLTVL.

This chain links TRBV19 with TRBJ2-2; 10 bases line up with TRBD1. The CDR3 covers 14 residues. Germline V lookup: CDR1 LNHDA, CDR2 SQIVND (reference sequence). The V and J ends lost 8 bases and 6 bases, in that order; junction bases with no gene match: 6. The CDR3 DNA reads as TGTGCCAGTTCTAGGACAGGGGGTTCCGGGGAGCTGTTTTTT. Translating gives CASSRTGGSGELFF.

This clonotype came up many times. This sequence joins TRBV9 and TRBJ2-5; D is ambiguous. Germline V lookup: CDR1 SGDLS, CDR2 YYNGEE. The CDR3 is 14 residues long. Trimming removed 3 bases from V and 3 bases from J, with 12 bases in between. CDR3 DNA sequence: TGTGCCAGCAGCGCTGATAGTGCTAAAGAGACCCAGTACTTC. It specifies CASSADSAKETQYF.

This clonotype occurred many times. This chain links TRBV30 with TRBJ2-7; 8 bases line up with TRBD1. The CDR3 loop spans 12 amino acids. CDR1 is GTSNPN, CDR2 SVGIG, per germline (reference sequence). V lost 2 bases, J lost 5 bases, and 2 bases stayed unmatched. The CDR3, as DNA: TGTGCCTGGAGTTACAGGGGGAACGAGCAGTACTTC. Translation: CAWSYRGNEQYF.

This clonotype has a count of ten or more. The rearrangement uses TRBV11-2 and TRBJ2-7; D is perhaps TRBD2 (5 bases). This CDR3 contains 13 residues. The germline gives CDR1 SGHAT, CDR2 FQNNGV. Trimming shortened V by 4 bases and J by 5 bases, and 12 bases separated the two germline ends. Written as DNA, the CDR3 is TGTGCCAGCAGCTCCGGGATCCTCCACGAGCAGTACTTC. It codes for CASSSGILHEQYF. The whole variable domain, remainder taken from reference TRBV11-2 and TRBJ2-7, is EAGVAQSPRYKIIEKRQSVAFWCNPISGHATLYWYQQILGQGPKLLIQFQNNGVVDDSQLPKDRFSAERLKGVDSTLKIQPAKLEDSAVYLCASSSGILHEQYFGPGTRLTVT.

V gene TRBV7-9 combines with J gene TRBJ1-4; 7 bases are shared with TRBD1. The CDR3 loop spans 15 amino acids. J lost 6 bases, V lost 4 bases, and 8 bases had no gene match. CDR1 and CDR2 from the germline V gene are SEHNR and FQNEAQ (reference sequence). CDR3 nucleotides: TGTGCCAGCAGCTCCCGTTGGGACAGAGATGAAAAACTGTTTTTT. This translates into CASSSRWDRDEKLFF.